This TCR beta chain appears in the sequencing data of a study of OX40 agonist ivuxolimab in advanced cancers. J gave up 0 bases and V 3 bases, and 9 bases lay outside the gene matches. In germline, CDR1 is LNHDA, CDR2 SQIVND (reference sequence). This CDR3 spans 17 amino acids. As regards this clone: Its specificity is not known.

Some clones are missing from TCRdb's copy, which holds only in-frame ones; the method was immunoSEQ multiplex PCR. The table includes around 50,000 clones, 80% to 90% detected once. Study conclusions and caveats: Relative to CD4+ cells, CD8+ T cells on average had more expanded clones. Antigens targeted by the expanded peripheral T cells were not determined. In the 0.1-3.0 mg/kg groups, partial responders showed among the lowest expansion.

A history of autoimmune disease or systemic immunosuppression excluded patients. Source: CD4+ or CD8+ T cells sorted from blood, taken in a trial of the OX40 agonist ivuxolimab. The genes are TRBV19 and TRBJ2-3, with TRBD2 identical over 7 bases. This TCR was recovered from an adult with an advanced solid tumor such as melanoma, head and neck, liver or kidney cancer. CDR3 bases: TGTGCCAGTAGTATTATGGGAGGGACCGGTAGCACAGATACGCAGTATTTT. It encodes CASSIMGGTGSTDTQYF.